This is a list of T cell receptor beta chains from one sample in a study of blood T cell repertoires in COVID-19. Data came from immunoSEQ multiplex PCR; TCRdb stores just in-frame clones and leaves some out. The sample lists under 150,000 clones, roughly 85% occurring once. Source material: peripheral blood. These receptor sequences come from a man at least 80 years old with acute or convalescent COVID-19. CDR3s include the opening cysteine and the closing phenylalanine or tryptophan. The D gene is left open where the match is weak. Clone size, where shown, is once, few, many, or a class for clones that have expanded.

d_call	v_call	cdr3_length	clone_size	j_call	cdr3_nt	cdr3_aa
-	TRBV12-5	13	-	TRBJ1-1	TGTGCTAGTGGTTTGGTACGGGGCACTGAAGCTTTCTTT	CASGLVRGTEAFF
-	TRBV29-1	15	-	TRBJ1-6	TGCAGCGTTGCCGAGGGTCAGGGGTATAATTCACCCCTCCACTTT	CSVAEGQGYNSPLHF
-	TRBV25-1	16	-	TRBJ1-2	TGTGCCAGCAGAGGTTCCACGGGGGGGCCCACCTATGGCTACACCTTC	CASRGSTGGPTYGYTF
-	TRBV6-1	15	-	TRBJ1-3	TGTGCCAGCAGTGAACCCAGGGCAGCTGGAAACACCATATATTTT	CASSEPRAAGNTIYF
TRBD1	TRBV19	15	-	TRBJ2-3	TGTGCCAGTAGTATAGGACAGGGGGCCACAGATACGCAGTATTTT	CASSIGQGATDTQYF
-	TRBV29-1	12	once	TRBJ1-1	TGCAGCGTTACAGGGATGAACACTGAAGCTTTCTTT	CSVTGMNTEAFF
-	TRBV3-1/TRBV3-2	16	-	TRBJ2-3	TGTGCCAGCAGCCAAGATTCCGCGTCAGCCGGGGTGGCGCAGTATTTT	CASSQDSASAGVAQYF
TRBD1	TRBV9	14	-	TRBJ1-1	TGTGCCAGCAGCCCGGGACAGGGGGGTACTGAAGCTTTCTTT	CASSPGQGGTEAFF
TRBD2	TRBV6-2/TRBV6-3	15	-	TRBJ2-7	TGTGCCAGCAGCCGGACTAGCGGGACCTCCTACGAGCAGTACTTC	CASSRTSGTSYEQYF
TRBD1	TRBV9	14	-	TRBJ2-3	TGTGCCAGCAGCGGACAGGGAAGCACAGATACGCAGTATTTT	CASSGQGSTDTQYF
TRBD1	TRBV11-2	14	many	TRBJ1-1	TGTGCCAGCAGCCCGAGGGGGCAGAACACTGAAGCTTTCTTT	CASSPRGQNTEAFF
-	TRBV6-5	13	-	TRBJ1-2	TGTGCCAGCAGAACGGACAGTCACTATGGCTACACCTTC	CASRTDSHYGYTF
TRBD2	TRBV10-3	17	-	TRBJ2-1	TGTGCCATCAGTGAATTTACTAGCGGGAGGGGCTACAATGAGCAGTTCTTC	CAISEFTSGRGYNEQFF
-	TRBV29-1	15	-	TRBJ1-5	TGCAGCGTTAAGGGAAGGGCCGGACTTAATCAGCCCCAGCATTTT	CSVKGRAGLNQPQHF
TRBD1	TRBV5-4	15	-	TRBJ2-7	TGTGCCAGCAGCTTGTGGGACAGGCCTTCCTACGAGCAGTACTTC	CASSLWDRPSYEQYF
TRBD2	TRBV9	13	once	TRBJ2-5	TGTGCCAGCAGCATCACTAGCGGGACTTCCCAGTACTTC	CASSITSGTSQYF
-	TRBV6-5	15	-	TRBJ1-1	TGTGCCAGCAGTTACTCGATTCAGGGCGGCACTGAAGCTTTCTTT	CASSYSIQGGTEAFF
TRBD2	TRBV11-2	17	-	TRBJ2-1	TGTGCCAGCAGCTTAGAGGTCGGGCGGGGGGTCTACAATGAGCAGTTCTTC	CASSLEVGRGVYNEQFF
TRBD1	TRBV18	15	-	TRBJ2-1	TGTGCCAGCTCCGGGGGACAGGGGGCTCTCAATGAGCAGTTCTTC	CASSGGQGALNEQFF
-	TRBV3-1/TRBV3-2	13	-	TRBJ2-1	TGTGCCAGCAGCCAAGGGCAAGGGGGTGAACAGTTCTTC	CASSQGQGGEQFF
TRBD2	TRBV30	15	once	TRBJ2-7	TGTGCCTGGGGGGGGGCTAGCGGGAGGCCCTACGAGCAGTACTTC	CAWGGASGRPYEQYF
-	TRBV18	14	-	TRBJ1-4	TGTGCCAGCTCATTGACAGAGCTTAATGAAAAACTGTTTTTT	CASSLTELNEKLFF
-	TRBV20-1	12	few	TRBJ2-1	TGCAGTGCTAGTAAGGCGGAGCTCGAGCAGTTCTTC	CSASKAELEQFF